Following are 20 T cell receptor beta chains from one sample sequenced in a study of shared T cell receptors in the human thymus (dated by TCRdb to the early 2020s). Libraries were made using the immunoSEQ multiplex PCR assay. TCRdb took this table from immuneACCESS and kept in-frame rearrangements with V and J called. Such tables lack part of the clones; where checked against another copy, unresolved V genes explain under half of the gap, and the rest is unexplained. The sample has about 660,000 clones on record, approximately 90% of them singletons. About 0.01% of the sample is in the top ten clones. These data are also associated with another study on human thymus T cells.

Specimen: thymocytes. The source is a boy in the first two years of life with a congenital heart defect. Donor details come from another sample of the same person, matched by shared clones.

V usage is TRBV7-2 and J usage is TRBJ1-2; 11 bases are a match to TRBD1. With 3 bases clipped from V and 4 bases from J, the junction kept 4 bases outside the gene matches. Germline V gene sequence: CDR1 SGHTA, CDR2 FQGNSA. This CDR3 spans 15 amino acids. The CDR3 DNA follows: TGTGCCAGCAGCTTTGCGGGACAGGGGGGCTATGGCTACACCTTC. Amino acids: CASSFAGQGGYGYTF.

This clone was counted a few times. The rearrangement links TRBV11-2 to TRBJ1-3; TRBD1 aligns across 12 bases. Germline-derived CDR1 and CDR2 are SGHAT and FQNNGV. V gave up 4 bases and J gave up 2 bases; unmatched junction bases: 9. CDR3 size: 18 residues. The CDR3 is CASSSGTGGARAGNTIYF. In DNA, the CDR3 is TGTGCCAGCAGCTCCGGGACAGGGGGCGCGAGGGCTGGAAACACCATATATTTT. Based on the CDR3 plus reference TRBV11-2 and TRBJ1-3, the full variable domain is EAGVAQSPRYKIIEKRQSVAFWCNPISGHATLYWYQQILGQGPKLLIQFQNNGVVDDSQLPKDRFSAERLKGVDSTLKIQPAKLEDSAVYLCASSSGTGGARAGNTIYFGEGSWLTVV.

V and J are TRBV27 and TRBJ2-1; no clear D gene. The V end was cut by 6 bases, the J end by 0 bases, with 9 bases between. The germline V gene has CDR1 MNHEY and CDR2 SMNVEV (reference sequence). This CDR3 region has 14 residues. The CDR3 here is CASRSKSSYNEQFF. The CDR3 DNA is TGTGCCAGCAGGTCGAAGAGCTCCTACAATGAGCAGTTCTTC.

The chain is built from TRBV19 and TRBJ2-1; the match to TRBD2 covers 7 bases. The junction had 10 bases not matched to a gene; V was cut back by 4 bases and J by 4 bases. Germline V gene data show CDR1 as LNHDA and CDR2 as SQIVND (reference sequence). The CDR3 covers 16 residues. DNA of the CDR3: TGTGCCAGTAGTACTTCTAGCGGAGCAATATACAATGAGCAGTTCTTC. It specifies CASSTSSGAIYNEQFF.

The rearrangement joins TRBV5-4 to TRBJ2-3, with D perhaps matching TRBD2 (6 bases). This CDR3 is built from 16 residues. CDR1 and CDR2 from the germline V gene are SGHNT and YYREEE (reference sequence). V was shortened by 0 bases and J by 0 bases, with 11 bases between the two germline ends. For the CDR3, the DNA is TGTGCCAGCAGCTTGGGTTTAGCGGAAAGCACAGATACGCAGTATTTT. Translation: CASSLGLAESTDTQYF.

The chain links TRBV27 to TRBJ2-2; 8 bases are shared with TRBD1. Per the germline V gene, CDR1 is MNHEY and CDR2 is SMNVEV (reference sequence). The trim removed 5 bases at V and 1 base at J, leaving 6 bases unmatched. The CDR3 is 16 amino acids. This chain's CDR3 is CASSPRDRRNTGELFF. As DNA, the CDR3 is TGTGCCAGCAGTCCCCGGGACAGGCGGAACACCGGGGAGCTGTTTTTT.

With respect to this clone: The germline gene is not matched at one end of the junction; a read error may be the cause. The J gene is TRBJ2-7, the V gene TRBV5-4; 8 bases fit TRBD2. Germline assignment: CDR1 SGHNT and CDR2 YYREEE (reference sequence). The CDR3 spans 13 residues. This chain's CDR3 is CATSAGRAYEQYF. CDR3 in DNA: TGTGCCACCAGCGCCGGGAGGGCCTACGAGCAGTACTTC.

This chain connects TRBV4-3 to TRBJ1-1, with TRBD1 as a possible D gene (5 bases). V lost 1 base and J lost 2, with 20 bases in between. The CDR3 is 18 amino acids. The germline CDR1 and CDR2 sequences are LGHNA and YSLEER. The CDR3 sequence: CASSQGQLAGGLNTEAFF. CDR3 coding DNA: TGCGCCAGCAGCCAAGGCCAACTCGCCGGGGGACTAAACACTGAAGCTTTCTTT.

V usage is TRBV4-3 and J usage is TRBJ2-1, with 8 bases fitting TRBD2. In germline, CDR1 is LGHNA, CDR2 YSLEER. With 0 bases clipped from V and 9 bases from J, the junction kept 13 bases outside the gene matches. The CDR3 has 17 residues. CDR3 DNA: TGCGCCAGCAGCCAAGATCCGGCGGGAGGTCCTCCAGGTGAGCAGTTCTTC. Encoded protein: CASSQDPAGGPPGEQFF.

The CDR3 nucleotides read TGTGCCAGCAAGAACAGGGGTAGCAATCAGCCCCAGCATTTT. Translation gives CASKNRGSNQPQHF. V usage is TRBV27 and J usage is TRBJ1-5; the match to TRBD1 covers 7 bases. There are 14 residues in the CDR3. Germline V gives CDR1 MNHEY, CDR2 SMNVEV (reference sequence). Germline trimming cut 7 bases from V and 0 bases from J; bases unmatched to any gene: 3.

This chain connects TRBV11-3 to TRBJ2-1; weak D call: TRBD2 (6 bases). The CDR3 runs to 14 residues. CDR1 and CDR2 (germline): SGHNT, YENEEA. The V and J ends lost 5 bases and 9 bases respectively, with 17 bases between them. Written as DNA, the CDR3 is TGTGCCAGCAGCCTTCCCCCTAGCGAGGGTGAGCAGTTCTTC. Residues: CASSLPPSEGEQFF.

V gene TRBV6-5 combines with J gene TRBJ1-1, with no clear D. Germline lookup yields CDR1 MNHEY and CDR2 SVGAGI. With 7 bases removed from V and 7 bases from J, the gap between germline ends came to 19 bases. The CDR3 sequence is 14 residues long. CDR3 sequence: CASTLRESSGEAFF. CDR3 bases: TGTGCCAGCACCCTCCGCGAATCGTCCGGTGAAGCTTTCTTT.

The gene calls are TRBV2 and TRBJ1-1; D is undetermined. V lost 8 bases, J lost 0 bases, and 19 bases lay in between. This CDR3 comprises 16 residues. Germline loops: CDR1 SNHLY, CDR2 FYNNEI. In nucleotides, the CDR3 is TGTGCCAGCTCACTAGCCCTAATGACGATGAACACTGAAGCTTTCTTT. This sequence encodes CASSLALMTMNTEAFF.

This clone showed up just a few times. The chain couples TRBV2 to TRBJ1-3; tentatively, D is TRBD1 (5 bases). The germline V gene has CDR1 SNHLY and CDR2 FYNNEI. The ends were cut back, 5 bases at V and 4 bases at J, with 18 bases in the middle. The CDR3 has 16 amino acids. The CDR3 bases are TGTGCCAGCAGTTGCAGGCGGGGGGAAATGGGAAACACCATATATTTT. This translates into CASSCRRGEMGNTIYF.

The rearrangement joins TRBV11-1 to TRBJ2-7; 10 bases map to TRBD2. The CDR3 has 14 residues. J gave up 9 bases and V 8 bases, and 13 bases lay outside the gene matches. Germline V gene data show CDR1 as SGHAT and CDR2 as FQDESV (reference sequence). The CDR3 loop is CASSRLAGAKRQYF. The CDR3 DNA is TGTGCCAGCTCGCGGCTAGCGGGAGCGAAGAGGCAGTACTTC.

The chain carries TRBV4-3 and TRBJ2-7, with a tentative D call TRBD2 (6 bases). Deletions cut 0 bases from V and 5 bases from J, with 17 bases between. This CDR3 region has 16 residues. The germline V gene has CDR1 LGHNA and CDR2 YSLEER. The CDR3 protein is CASSQESRRDRNEQYF. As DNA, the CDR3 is TGCGCCAGCAGCCAAGAAAGTCGGAGGGACCGGAACGAGCAGTACTTC.

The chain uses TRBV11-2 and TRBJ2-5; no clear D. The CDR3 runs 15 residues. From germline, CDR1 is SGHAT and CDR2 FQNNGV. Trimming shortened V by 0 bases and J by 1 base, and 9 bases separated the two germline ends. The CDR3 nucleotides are TGTGCCAGCAGCTTAGAGCGGAACCTCCAAGAGACCCAGTACTTC. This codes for CASSLERNLQETQYF.

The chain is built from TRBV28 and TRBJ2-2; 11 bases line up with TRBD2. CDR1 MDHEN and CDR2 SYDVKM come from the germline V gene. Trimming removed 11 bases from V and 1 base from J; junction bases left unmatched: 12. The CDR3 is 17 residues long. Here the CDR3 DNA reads TGTGCCCGCCTAGGACTAGCGGGCCTCCGGAACACCGGGGAGCTGTTTTTT. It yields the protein CARLGLAGLRNTGELFF.

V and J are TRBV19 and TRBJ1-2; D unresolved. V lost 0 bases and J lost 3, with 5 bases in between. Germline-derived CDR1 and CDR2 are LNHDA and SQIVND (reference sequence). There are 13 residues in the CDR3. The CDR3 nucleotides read TGTGCCAGTAGTATAGAGGCAGACTATGGCTACACCTTC. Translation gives CASSIEADYGYTF.

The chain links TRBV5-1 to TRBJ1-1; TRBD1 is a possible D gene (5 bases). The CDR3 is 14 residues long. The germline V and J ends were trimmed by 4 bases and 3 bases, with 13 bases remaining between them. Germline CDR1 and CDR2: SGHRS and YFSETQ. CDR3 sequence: CASSPSTGHTEAFF. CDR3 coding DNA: TGCGCCAGCAGCCCCTCCACAGGACACACTGAAGCTTTCTTT.